A selection of T cell receptor beta chains follows, all from one sample in a study of blood T cell repertoires in COVID-19. Libraries were prepared by immunoSEQ multiplex PCR; TCRdb keeps only in-frame clonotypes and omits some of them. Here the sample spans about 160,000 clones, roughly 90% being singletons. The material sequenced was peripheral blood. The receptors derive from a woman in her sixties or seventies with acute or convalescent COVID-19. The CDR3 runs from the conserved cysteine through the conserved F or W. A D gene is named only where the DNA matches it firmly. Size values are once, few and many counts, or a class for expanded clones, and some rows have none.

j_gene: TRBJ1-5
abundance: once
v_gene: TRBV27
d_gene: TRBD1
CDR3nt: TGTGCCAGCAGTTTAAGGGGGCACAGCGATAGCAATCAGCCCCAGCATTTT
CDR3aa: CASSLRGHSDSNQPQHF

j_gene: TRBJ1-5
abundance: once
v_gene: TRBV19
d_gene: TRBD1
CDR3nt: TGTGCCAGTAGTATATTAGGGGGCCAGCCCCAGCATTTT
CDR3aa: CASSILGGQPQHF

j_gene: TRBJ2-2
abundance: -
v_gene: TRBV7-9
d_gene: -
CDR3nt: TGTGCCAGCAGCTTACCCCTTTCCTCCGGGGAGCTGTTTTTT
CDR3aa: CASSLPLSSGELFF

j_gene: TRBJ2-5
abundance: -
v_gene: TRBV3-1/TRBV3-2
d_gene: -
CDR3nt: TGTGCCAGCAGCCATTTGGCGGGGGCACGACAAGAGACCCAGTACTTC
CDR3aa: CASSHLAGARQETQYF

j_gene: TRBJ1-1
abundance: -
v_gene: TRBV19
d_gene: TRBD1
CDR3nt: TGTGCCAGTAGTATAGGTTCGGAGGGCAGGGGGATTACTGAAGCTTTCTTT
CDR3aa: CASSIGSEGRGITEAFF

j_gene: TRBJ1-5
abundance: -
v_gene: TRBV5-8
d_gene: -
CDR3nt: TGTGCCAGCAGCTTGAGGCGGTACAATCAGCCCCAGCATTTT
CDR3aa: CASSLRRYNQPQHF

j_gene: TRBJ1-2
abundance: few
v_gene: TRBV2
d_gene: -
CDR3nt: TGTGCCAGCAAGCTACAGGACGGCGACTATGGCTACACCTTC
CDR3aa: CASKLQDGDYGYTF

j_gene: TRBJ1-3
abundance: -
v_gene: TRBV19
d_gene: -
CDR3nt: TGTGCCAGTAGTATTCTCGGGGGAACTGGAAACACCATATATTTT
CDR3aa: CASSILGGTGNTIYF

j_gene: TRBJ2-1
abundance: -
v_gene: TRBV7-2
d_gene: -
CDR3nt: TGTGCCAGCAGCCCGCAGAGCGGGACACGCTACAATGAGCAGTTCTTC
CDR3aa: CASSPQSGTRYNEQFF

j_gene: TRBJ1-6
abundance: -
v_gene: TRBV28
d_gene: TRBD1
CDR3nt: TGTGCCAGCAGTCCCGGGACAGGCTTTTGGTCACCCCTCCACTTT
CDR3aa: CASSPGTGFWSPLHF

j_gene: TRBJ2-1
abundance: -
v_gene: TRBV7-2
d_gene: -
CDR3nt: TGTGCCAGCAGCTTAGGGCCCTACAATGAGCAGTTCTTC
CDR3aa: CASSLGPYNEQFF

j_gene: TRBJ1-5
abundance: -
v_gene: TRBV6-5
d_gene: -
CDR3nt: TGTGCCAGCAGTAGAACAGGGCTCCAGCCCCAGCATTTT
CDR3aa: CASSRTGLQPQHF

j_gene: TRBJ1-2
abundance: -
v_gene: TRBV6-5
d_gene: TRBD1
CDR3nt: TGTGCCAGCAGACCGATCGACAGGGCTAACTATGGCTACACCTTC
CDR3aa: CASRPIDRANYGYTF

j_gene: TRBJ1-4
abundance: -
v_gene: TRBV14
d_gene: TRBD1
CDR3nt: TGTGCCAGCAGCCCACCCGGGGACAGGGCGAGTGAAAAACTGTTTTTT
CDR3aa: CASSPPGDRASEKLFF

j_gene: TRBJ1-2
abundance: -
v_gene: TRBV28
d_gene: TRBD1
CDR3nt: TGTGCCAGCATTGACAGGGCGCGAGGCTACACCTTC
CDR3aa: CASIDRARGYTF

j_gene: TRBJ2-1
abundance: -
v_gene: TRBV7-2
d_gene: TRBD2
CDR3nt: TGTGCCAGCAGCTTAGCCTTTACGGGAGGACACAATGAGCAGTTCTTC
CDR3aa: CASSLAFTGGHNEQFF

j_gene: TRBJ1-5
abundance: few
v_gene: TRBV27
d_gene: TRBD1
CDR3nt: TGTGCCAGCAGTCCACGAAGACAGGGGGCACCGCATCAGCCCCAGCATTTT
CDR3aa: CASSPRRQGAPHQPQHF

j_gene: TRBJ1-4
abundance: -
v_gene: TRBV19
d_gene: -
CDR3nt: TGTGCCAGTAGTGAGCAACCAACTAATGAAAAACTGTTTTTT
CDR3aa: CASSEQPTNEKLFF

j_gene: TRBJ1-2
abundance: -
v_gene: TRBV5-5
d_gene: -
CDR3nt: TGTGCCAGCAGCTGGGAGGGACCTAACTATGGCTACACCTTC
CDR3aa: CASSWEGPNYGYTF

j_gene: TRBJ2-7
abundance: few
v_gene: TRBV20-1
d_gene: -
CDR3nt: TGCAGTGCCCAGGGGGGCTACGAGCAGTACTTC
CDR3aa: CSAQGGYEQYF

j_gene: TRBJ1-4
abundance: -
v_gene: TRBV7-8
d_gene: -
CDR3nt: TGTGCCAGCATTGACAGCGAGAATGAAAAACTGTTTTTT
CDR3aa: CASIDSENEKLFF

j_gene: TRBJ1-1
abundance: -
v_gene: TRBV2
d_gene: TRBD1
CDR3nt: TGTGCCAGCAGTGACGCGGGACAGGTGAACACTGAAGCTTTCTTT
CDR3aa: CASSDAGQVNTEAFF

j_gene: TRBJ1-1
abundance: once
v_gene: TRBV7-2
d_gene: -
CDR3nt: TGTGCCAGCAGCTTAAACAGGGCGAACACTGAAGCTTTCTTT
CDR3aa: CASSLNRANTEAFF

j_gene: TRBJ1-1
abundance: -
v_gene: TRBV29-1
d_gene: -
CDR3nt: TGCAGCGTTATCAGGGGCCGGGGCACTGAAGCTTTCTTT
CDR3aa: CSVIRGRGTEAFF

j_gene: TRBJ1-1
abundance: -
v_gene: TRBV3-1/TRBV3-2
d_gene: TRBD1
CDR3nt: TGTGCCAGCAGCCCAGGGGGCCGGACTGAAGCTTTCTTT
CDR3aa: CASSPGGRTEAFF

j_gene: TRBJ2-7
abundance: once
v_gene: TRBV4-2
d_gene: -
CDR3nt: TGTGCCAGCAGCCAAGAAGGGCAGGGGTCGTCCTACGAGCAGTACTTC
CDR3aa: CASSQEGQGSSYEQYF

j_gene: TRBJ2-5
abundance: -
v_gene: TRBV14
d_gene: TRBD2
CDR3nt: TGTGCCAGCAGTAGCGGGACGGAGACCCAGTACTTC
CDR3aa: CASSSGTETQYF

j_gene: TRBJ2-1
abundance: -
v_gene: TRBV4-2
d_gene: TRBD2
CDR3nt: TGTGCCAGCAGCCAAGACGGCGGGGGGGTTTCCAATGAGCAGTTCTTC
CDR3aa: CASSQDGGGVSNEQFF

j_gene: TRBJ1-2
abundance: -
v_gene: TRBV6-5
d_gene: TRBD1
CDR3nt: TGTGCCAGCAGTTACCGGAGGACGGACAGGGAAGTTGGCTACACCTTC
CDR3aa: CASSYRRTDREVGYTF

j_gene: TRBJ2-5
abundance: -
v_gene: TRBV7-8
d_gene: -
CDR3nt: TGTGCCAGCAGCTTAGCGTACGGGGTCGGAGAGACCCAGTACTTC
CDR3aa: CASSLAYGVGETQYF

j_gene: TRBJ2-5
abundance: few
v_gene: TRBV4-3
d_gene: -
CDR3nt: TGCGCCAGCAGCCAAGGGACACGAGAGACCCAGTACTTC
CDR3aa: CASSQGTRETQYF

j_gene: TRBJ2-5
abundance: -
v_gene: TRBV19
d_gene: TRBD1
CDR3nt: TGTGCCAGTGGGACAGTACAAGAGACCCAGTACTTC
CDR3aa: CASGTVQETQYF

j_gene: TRBJ2-3
abundance: -
v_gene: TRBV5-1
d_gene: TRBD1
CDR3nt: TGCGCCAGCAGCCAGGACAGGGCCACCGCAGATACGCAGTATTTT
CDR3aa: CASSQDRATADTQYF

j_gene: TRBJ1-5
abundance: -
v_gene: TRBV7-2
d_gene: -
CDR3nt: TGTGCCAGCAGCTTAGTGACTCCCGGGGGGACCCAGCATTTT
CDR3aa: CASSLVTPGGTQHF

j_gene: TRBJ2-1
abundance: -
v_gene: TRBV6-2/TRBV6-3
d_gene: TRBD2
CDR3nt: TGTGCCAGCAGTTACTCGATGTCGCCACTAGCGGCCTTCAATGAGCAGTTCTTC
CDR3aa: CASSYSMSPLAAFNEQFF

j_gene: TRBJ1-1
abundance: -
v_gene: TRBV28
d_gene: TRBD1
CDR3nt: TGTGCCAGCAGGCACAGGGGGACCGAAGCTTTCTTT
CDR3aa: CASRHRGTEAFF

j_gene: TRBJ2-7
abundance: -
v_gene: TRBV7-2
d_gene: TRBD1
CDR3nt: TGTGCCAGCAGCTTGTGGACAGGGGGTACTTACGAGCAGTACTTC
CDR3aa: CASSLWTGGTYEQYF

j_gene: TRBJ2-7
abundance: -
v_gene: TRBV6-1
d_gene: -
CDR3nt: TGTGCCAGCAGTGTAGCCGCGAGCGTTCTTTCCTACGAGCAGTACTTC
CDR3aa: CASSVAASVLSYEQYF

j_gene: TRBJ1-2
abundance: once
v_gene: TRBV9
d_gene: TRBD1
CDR3nt: TGTGCCAGCAGCACCCAGACAGGGATGGGTTATGGCTACACCTTC
CDR3aa: CASSTQTGMGYGYTF

j_gene: TRBJ2-3
abundance: -
v_gene: TRBV4-3
d_gene: TRBD1
CDR3nt: TGCGCCAGCAGCCAAGGGACAGGGAGCACAAGTACGCAGTATTTT
CDR3aa: CASSQGTGSTSTQYF

j_gene: TRBJ2-7
abundance: -
v_gene: TRBV18
d_gene: TRBD1
CDR3nt: TGTGCCAGCTCACATAACCCGACAGGGATCGAGCAGTACTTC
CDR3aa: CASSHNPTGIEQYF